The clone carrying this TCR beta chain was observed at least ten times. The data were taken from a study of CD8 T cells in ankylosing spondylitis. J gave up 2 bases and V 6 bases, and 5 bases lay outside the gene matches. Germline V gene lookup returns CDR1 LGHDT and CDR2 YNNKEL (reference sequence). The CDR3 runs 14 residues. Each TCR beta library was made by quantitative 5'-RACE that incorporated molecular barcodes. Each CDR3 protein gets one entry after TCRdb re-called the 5' RACE reads with MiXCR. Of approximately 250,000 distinct CDR3 sequences in the sample, roughly 8.2% are singletons; the top ten hold around 5.1%.

The source material was blood, either unsorted or a sorted T cell fraction (not recorded which). The gene calls are TRBV3-1 and TRBJ2-7; TRBD1 matches 9 bases. The source is a female donor with ankylosing spondylitis or in good health (not recorded which). CDR3 in DNA: TGTGCCAGCAGACAGGGGGCGGCCCCCTACGAGCAGTACTTC. It specifies CASRQGAAPYEQYF.